Listed below are T cell receptor beta chains from one sample, sequenced in a study of human T cells and chemical hapten exposure. Via MiXCR, TCRdb re-called the RACE reads, giving one row per CDR3 protein. Altogether roughly 360,000 distinct CDR3 sequences are present, around 4.8% being singletons, with the ten largest covering 2% to 2.5%. The sample in question was whole blood, obtained in connection with sensitization to the hapten diphenylcyclopropenone (DPC). The source of these receptors is a woman aged 45-65 years with alopecia areata. Some clones in this sample may be carry-over from other donors' samples. The CDR3 runs from the conserved cysteine through the conserved F or W. D genes are given only for firm matches. Not all rows give a size; the values are once, few, many and, for expanded clones, a class.

clone size | J gene | V gene | D gene | CDR3 DNA | CDR3 protein
. | TRBJ2-2 | TRBV20-1 | TRBD2 | TGCAGTGCTTCCTCGACTAGCGGGGTCACCGGGGAGCTGTTTTTT | CSASSTSGVTGELFF
few | TRBJ1-6 | TRBV10-3 | . | TGTGCCATCAGTGACGGGGCCGCCAGGGATTCACCCCTCCACTTT | CAISDGAARDSPLHF
many | TRBJ1-5 | TRBV20-1 | . | TGCAGTGCATCGGGGGGGCAGTCCCAGCCCCAGCATTTT | CSASGGQSQPQHF
. | TRBJ1-1 | TRBV10-3 | TRBD1 | TGTGCCATCAGTGACCCCCGACAGGGGAAGGACACTGAAGCTTTCTTT | CAISDPRQGKDTEAFF
. | TRBJ1-2 | TRBV4-2 | TRBD1 | TGTGCCAGCAGCCAAGATAAGACAGGGGGGTATGGCTACACCTTC | CASSQDKTGGYGYTF
many | TRBJ2-5 | TRBV7-7 | . | TGTGCCAGCAGCTTAGTCAGGGGAACAGGGCAAGAGACCCAGTACTTC | CASSLVRGTGQETQYF
many | TRBJ2-7 | TRBV6-6 | . | TGTGCCAGCAGGGCCCGTCTAGGATCGTACGAGCAGTACTTC | CASRARLGSYEQYF
. | TRBJ2-4 | TRBV5-4 | TRBD1 | TGTGCCAGCAGTAATCAGGGGGACAAAAACATTCAGTACTTC | CASSNQGDKNIQYF
few | TRBJ1-5 | TRBV5-1 | . | TGCGCCAGCAGCTTGGACGGGGGCTACAATCAGCCCCAGCATTTT | CASSLDGGYNQPQHF
few | TRBJ1-1 | TRBV20-1 | . | TGCAGTGCTAGCCCCACCGTGGGGATGAACACTGAAGCTTTCTTT | CSASPTVGMNTEAFF
many | TRBJ2-5 | TRBV19 | TRBD1 | TGTGCCAGCAGCTCAGGGGGTCAGGAGACCCAGTACTTC | CASSSGGQETQYF
medium-sized | TRBJ1-2 | TRBV7-8 | . | TGTGCCAGCAGCTTAGGATTGATCGGCAGGGACGATGGCTACACCTTC | CASSLGLIGRDDGYTF
many | TRBJ2-7 | TRBV5-1 | TRBD1 | TGCGCCAGCAGCACACAGGGGTTGGACGAGCAGTACTTC | CASSTQGLDEQYF
. | TRBJ2-7 | TRBV12-3/TRBV12-4 | . | TGTGCCAGCAGTTTACTGGACAAGGGCTACGAGCAGTACTTC | CASSLLDKGYEQYF
many | TRBJ1-3 | TRBV6-6 | TRBD1 | TGTGCCAGCAGTACCGACAGGGGGGCGACTGGAAACACCATATATTTT | CASSTDRGATGNTIYF
many | TRBJ2-7 | TRBV7-9 | . | TGTGCCAGCAGCCCCGGATTGAGCGAGCAGTACTTC | CASSPGLSEQYF
many | TRBJ2-7 | TRBV5-4 | TRBD1 | TGTGCCAGCAGCACCGGGACAGCAAGGTCCGAGCAGTACTTC | CASSTGTARSEQYF
many | TRBJ2-2 | TRBV12-3/TRBV12-4 | TRBD2 | TGTGCCAGCAGCTCCAGGACTAGCGCCACCGGGGAGCTGTTTTTT | CASSSRTSATGELFF
. | TRBJ1-2 | TRBV7-6 | . | TGTGCCAGCAGCCCCTCGACAGGCCAGTCTGGCTACACCTTC | CASSPSTGQSGYTF
many | TRBJ2-3 | TRBV11-2 | . | TGTGCCAGCAGCCAAGGGGCTCGAGGTCCCGCAGATACGCAGTATTTT | CASSQGARGPADTQYF
many | TRBJ1-5 | TRBV28 | TRBD1 | TGTGCCAGCAGTCCGCGGACAGGGGCCTCCCATAGCAATCAGCCCCAGCATTTT | CASSPRTGASHSNQPQHF